This TCR beta chain stems from a study of OX40 agonist ivuxolimab in advanced cancers. The study, taken as a whole, reports: Among some nonresponders, normalized T-cell clonal expansion was also low.

TCRdb keeps only in-frame clones here, not all; method: immunoSEQ multiplex PCR. Of about 73,000 clones in the sample, around 86% were seen once. V shed 0 bases and J 5 bases; nucleotides not matched to a gene: 1. This CDR3 contains 14 residues. CDR1 GTSNPN and CDR2 SVGIG come from the germline V gene (reference sequence). Sampling of blood occurred at baseline, cycle 4 day 1, and cycle 7 day 1. In regard to this clone: Its target is not known.

The sequencing here drew on CD4+ or CD8+ T cells sorted from blood, taken in a trial of the OX40 agonist ivuxolimab. V and J are TRBV30 and TRBJ2-1; 10 bases align to TRBD2. This sequence was found in an adult with an advanced solid tumor such as melanoma, head and neck, liver or kidney cancer. CDR3 loop: CAWSVSGGNNEQFF. The CDR3 DNA reads as TGTGCCTGGAGTGTTAGCGGGGGGAACAATGAGCAGTTCTTC.